This T cell receptor beta chain is drawn from a study of OX40 agonist ivuxolimab in advanced cancers. Study details: Prior anti-PD-1, anti-PD-L1 or anti-CTLA-4 therapy did not bar entry, and around 39% had some.

Here immunoSEQ multiplex PCR was the method, and the copy in TCRdb shows in-frame clones only, minus some. The sample gives 55,000 to 65,000 clones, approximately 90% of which show up once; under 20% is in the top ten. Regarding the study as a whole: More expanded clones were seen, on average, in CD8+ T cells than in CD4+.

V lost 4 bases to trimming and J lost 2 bases, with 13 bases between them. CDR1 SGHDT and CDR2 YYEEEE come from the germline V gene. The CDR3 extends over 14 amino acids. This clone was seen just once. As yet, its antigen is unknown. The origin of this receptor is an adult with an advanced solid tumor such as melanoma, head and neck, liver or kidney cancer. The chain is built from TRBV5-6 and TRBJ2-7; no clear D gene. The input for sequencing was CD4+ or CD8+ T cells sorted from blood, taken in a trial of the OX40 agonist ivuxolimab. The CDR3 here is CASSGWQVAYEQYF. CDR3 coding DNA: TGTGCCAGCAGCGGTTGGCAGGTGGCCTACGAGCAGTACTTC.